This TCR beta chain is drawn from a study of T cell responses to AZD1222 COVID-19 vaccine. Study-wide findings and caveats: Spike-spanning, vaccine-associated CD4 TCRs were dominant at 160-218 and 743-854. Baseline seropositivity characterized only a handful of AZD1222 recipients.

As for this clone: Its antigen remains unidentified.

The assay was immunoSEQ multiplex PCR, and TCRdb's table has in-frame clones only and misses some. The repertoire includes 140,000 to 150,000 clones, approximately 85% of them detected once, and 7.5% to 8.5% sits in the top ten. The CDR3 runs to 14 residues. V gave up 5 bases and J gave up 2 bases; unmatched junction bases: 6. The germline gives CDR1 SGHAT, CDR2 FQNNGV. This chain joins TRBV11-2 and TRBJ2-7; 7 bases align to TRBD2. This TCR came from an adult in good health. This specimen consisted of peripheral blood, obtained on day 0 of AZD1222 vaccination. The CDR3, as DNA: TGTGCCAGCAGCCCAGGACTAGGAACCTACGAGCAGTACTTC. This translates into CASSPGLGTYEQYF.